These 17 T cell receptor beta chains originate from one sample sequenced in a study of blood T cell repertoires in COVID-19. Assay used: immunoSEQ multiplex PCR; TCRdb lists only in-frame clones, some missing. The sample has hundreds of thousands of clones; about four fifths are singletons. Specimen: PBMCs or T cells enriched from blood (not recorded which). The source is a man between 35 and 55 years old who had been exposed to COVID-19.

V usage is TRBV4-2 and J usage is TRBJ2-7; 10 bases align to TRBD2. Germline-derived CDR1 and CDR2 are LGHNA and YNFKEQ. This CDR3 region has 15 residues. V lost 2 bases to trimming and J lost 2 bases; unmatched junction nucleotides: 3. Here the CDR3 reads CASSQPGLATYEQYF. For the CDR3, the DNA is TGTGCCAGCAGCCAACCGGGACTAGCGACCTACGAGCAGTACTTC.

This rearrangement joins TRBV5-6 to TRBJ1-4; no reliable D call. The CDR3 length is 13 residues. The germline V gene encodes CDR1 SGHDT and CDR2 YYEEEE. V was clipped by 4 bases and J by 8 bases, with 12 bases between them. CDR3 nucleotides: TGTGCCAGCAGCCCGGGGTCGAGAGAAAAACTGTTTTTT. This codes for CASSPGSREKLFF.

This clone was seen only once. The rearrangement links TRBV29-1 to TRBJ2-7; unclear D gene. The CDR3 loop spans 12 amino acids. V was trimmed by 6 bases and J by 2 bases, leaving 11 bases between them. Germline V CDR1 and CDR2: SQVTM, ANQGSEA. The CDR3 DNA reads as TGCAGCGTCTTATTACAGACCTACGAGCAGTACTTC. Translation: CSVLLQTYEQYF.

This chain joins TRBV12-3 or TRBV12-4 and TRBJ1-5; D is unclear. The CDR3 is 11 residues long. The V and J ends lost 4 bases and 4 bases respectively, with 2 bases between them. Written as DNA, the CDR3 is TGTGCCAGCAGTTCTAATCAGCCCCAGCATTTT. Its protein product is CASSSNQPQHF.

This chain joins TRBV7-3 and TRBJ2-3, with D possibly being TRBD1 (6 bases). The length of the CDR3 is 13 residues. Germline values: CDR1 SGHTA, CDR2 FQGTGA. V lost 2 bases and J 3 bases, leaving 6 bases between the germline ends. The CDR3 sequence: CASSLGQTDTQYF. DNA for the CDR3: TGTGCCAGCAGCTTAGGACAGACAGATACGCAGTATTTT.

The chain has TRBV11-2 and TRBJ1-2, with TRBD1 matching over 7 bases. The CDR3 is made up of 16 amino acids. Germline assignment: CDR1 SGHAT and CDR2 FQNNGV. The V segment lost 5 bases and the J segment 5 bases; nucleotides outside the gene matches: 14. The CDR3 loop reads CASSQPTGNRQYGYTF. DNA for the CDR3: TGTGCCAGCAGCCAACCGACAGGGAATCGGCAATATGGCTACACCTTC.

This clone was detected a few times. V gene TRBV9 combines with J gene TRBJ2-7; possible D gene TRBD2, 6 bases. With 0 bases removed from V and 2 bases from J, the gap between germline ends came to 12 bases. Germline V gene lookup returns CDR1 SGDLS and CDR2 YYNGEE. This CDR3 comprises 15 residues. CDR3 DNA: TGTGCCAGCAGCGTAGTCCCAGCGGGTGCCTACGAGCAGTACTTC. Amino acids: CASSVVPAGAYEQYF.

The genes are TRBV5-1 and TRBJ2-7; TRBD2 matches 10 bases. V dropped 2 bases and J dropped 4; count of bases not matched to a gene: 12. This CDR3 contains 17 residues. CDR1 is SGHRS and CDR2 is YFSETQ in the germline V gene. The CDR3 DNA reads as TGCGCCAGCAGCTTCCTAGCGGGAGATACGGGCTCGTACGAGCAGTACTTC. It codes for CASSFLAGDTGSYEQYF.

The chain uses TRBV6-5 and TRBJ1-1; D is unresolved. Trimming stripped 2 bases from V and 7 bases from J, with 11 bases between. CDR3 length equals 13 residues. Germline assignment: CDR1 MNHEY and CDR2 SVGAGI. CDR3 sequence reads: CASSYGHAYEAFF. The CDR3 DNA reads as TGTGCCAGCAGTTACGGGCATGCCTATGAAGCTTTCTTT.

The chain uses TRBV7-3 and TRBJ1-1, with D hard to call. This CDR3 is 13 amino acids long. Germline values: CDR1 SGHTA, CDR2 FQGTGA. Between the trimmed V and J ends, which lost 2 bases and 1 base, there was a span of 5 bases. The CDR3 region is CASSLHTNTEAFF. The DNA of the CDR3 is TGTGCCAGCAGCTTACACACGAACACTGAAGCTTTCTTT. The variable domain in full, with the rest retrieved from reference TRBV7-3 and TRBJ1-1, is GAGVSQTPSNKVTEKGKYVELRCDPISGHTALYWYRQSLGQGPEFLIYFQGTGAADDSGLPNDRFFAVRPEGSVSTLKIQRTERGDSAVYLCASSLHTNTEAFFGQGTRLTVV.

The genes are TRBV19 and TRBJ1-5; D remains unclear. V was pared by 6 bases and J by 10 bases, with 19 bases between. Germline assignment: CDR1 LNHDA and CDR2 SQIVND (reference sequence). The length of the CDR3 is 14 residues. The CDR3 DNA follows: TGTGCCAGTAGGGCCCTAGCTGGGCATAGTCCCCAGCATTTT. The encoded protein is CASRALAGHSPQHF.

The chain combines TRBV28 with TRBJ2-2; a possible D gene is TRBD1 (6 bases). The ends were cut back, 6 bases at V and 1 base at J, with 9 bases in the middle. The CDR3 extends over 14 amino acids. Germline V gives CDR1 MDHEN, CDR2 SYDVKM. CDR3 sequence: CASSTTGNTGELFF. CDR3 coding DNA: TGTGCCAGCAGCACGACAGGGAACACCGGGGAGCTGTTTTTT.

The chain carries TRBV19 and TRBJ1-6, with 10 bases fitting TRBD1. The ends lost 3 bases at V and 9 bases at J; junction bases unmatched: 8. This CDR3 has 16 amino acids. The germline gives CDR1 LNHDA, CDR2 SQIVND (reference sequence). This CDR3 reads CASSIGDRGRGSPLHF. The CDR3 DNA sequence: TGTGCCAGTAGTATTGGGGACAGGGGAAGAGGTTCACCCCTCCACTTT.

This clone appeared a single time. The J gene is TRBJ1-3, the V gene TRBV6-5; D unclear. Trimming removed 11 bases at V and 0 bases at J, with 8 bases between. CDR3 length: 12 amino acids. Germline V gene data show CDR1 as MNHEY and CDR2 as SVGAGI. DNA for the CDR3: TGTGCCGCACAAAGCTCTGGAAACACCATATATTTT. Translation gives CAAQSSGNTIYF.

This chain links TRBV29-1 with TRBJ2-7; no reliable D call. Trimming shortened V by 4 bases and J by 2 bases, and 12 bases separated the two germline ends. The germline gives CDR1 SQVTM, CDR2 ANQGSEA. CDR3 length: 13 amino acids. In DNA form, the CDR3 reads TGCAGCGTTGCATCCCAGTATACCTACGAGCAGTACTTC. The encoded protein is CSVASQYTYEQYF.

This clone was detected once. V and J are TRBV19 and TRBJ2-5; no reliable D call. The ends were cut back, 5 bases at V and 2 bases at J, with 12 bases in the middle. The CDR3 extends over 14 amino acids. Looked up from germline, CDR1 is LNHDA and CDR2 is SQIVND (reference sequence). The CDR3 DNA sequence: TGTGCCAGTAGTCCTTGTCGAGGTCAAGAGACCCAGTACTTC. Protein sequence: CASSPCRGQETQYF.

V usage is TRBV12-5 and J usage is TRBJ2-3, with D unclear. CDR1 is LGHNT and CDR2 is FRNRAP in the germline V gene. V lost 1 base and J lost 2, with 7 bases in between. The CDR3 sequence is 14 residues long. This CDR3 is CASGLATYTDTQYF. CDR3 coding DNA: TGTGCTAGTGGTTTGGCCACATACACAGATACGCAGTATTTT.